These 10 T cell receptor beta chains originate from one sample sequenced in a study of tumor-infiltrating lymphocytes in primary liver carcinoma (dated by TCRdb to about 2017). The data were produced on an Illumina HiSeq 2500. TCRbeta-specific cDNA was reverse-transcribed from approximately 500 ng total RNA using a constant-region primer and ProtoScript II reverse transcriptase. Construction of the TCRbeta libraries relied on three nested rounds of multiplex PCR, following a slightly modified ARM-PCR procedure. Each of the first two PCR rounds ran for around 11 cycles and used multiplex TRBV1-TRBV30 forward primers together with a Cbeta reverse primer. Clones were called with MiXCR by TCRdb after fastp trimmed the public reads at Q25, and only in-frame beta chains were retained. Rows merge per CDR3 protein into single entries with the most common DNA and genes. The sample yields about 320,000 distinct CDR3 sequences; 58% were counted once. The leading ten clones occupy 17% of the sample.

RNA from unsorted whole blood was extracted with TRIzol reagent, and germline DNA was obtained with the DNeasy Blood & Tissue kit. Sample: peripheral blood. These receptors all come from a woman aged 25-40 years with primary liver carcinoma and hepatitis B virus infection.

This clonotype has a handful of counts. The rearrangement joins TRBV5-5 to TRBJ2-7; D is perhaps TRBD1 (5 bases). V lost 2 bases and J 0 bases, leaving 6 bases between the germline ends. Per the germline V gene, CDR1 is SGHKS and CDR2 is YYEKEE (reference sequence). The CDR3 sequence is 13 residues long. CDR3 DNA sequence: TGTGCCAGCAGCTTACAGGCCTCCTACGAGCAGTACTTC. Its translation is CASSLQASYEQYF. Complete variable domain (other parts from reference TRBV5-5 and TRBJ2-7): DAGVTQSPTHLIKTRGQQVTLRCSPISGHKSVSWYQQVLGQGPQFIFQYYEKEERGRGNFPDRFSARQFPNYSSELNVNALLLGDSALYLCASSLQASYEQYFGPGTRLTVT.

Note on this clonotype: One junction end does not reproduce the germline sequence, and a read error may be involved. The chain has TRBV5-5 and TRBJ1-1, with D maybe TRBD1 (6 bases). This CDR3 comprises 15 residues. CDR1 SGHKS and CDR2 YYEKEE come from the germline V gene (reference sequence). The CDR3 loop reads CASSPGAGIGSEVFF. DNA of the CDR3: TGTGCCAGCAGCCCAGGGGCGGGTATAGGCTCTGAAGTTTTCTTT.

In the case of this clonotype: Given the absence of the conserved phenylalanine or tryptophan at the CDR3 end, a read error is likely. This chain joins TRBV7-8 and TRBJ2-1, with 9 bases that match TRBD2. The DNA end lines up better with TRBJ2-5; the J call may be wrong. The CDR3 has 16 residues. Germline V gives CDR1 SGHVS, CDR2 FQNEAQ. The CDR3 DNA follows: TGTGCCAGCAGCCGGAGGGGTCTAGCGGGACTAGAGACCCAGTACATC. Its protein product is CASSRRGLAGLETQYI.

This clonotype has a single count. This chain uses TRBV6-7 with TRBJ2-1; 8 bases are a match to TRBD2. TRBV6-7 is reported as an ORF; its role is uncertain. Unmatched junction bases numbered 12, after V lost 3 bases and J lost 8 bases. The CDR3 totals 16 residues. The CDR3 protein is CASSYRLAGLYDEQFF. The CDR3 bases are TGTGCCAGCAGTTATCGCCTAGCGGGCTTATACGATGAGCAGTTCTTC.

This chain connects TRBV7-9 to TRBJ2-1, with TRBD1 as a possible D gene (6 bases). The CDR3 length is 13 residues. From germline, CDR1 is SEHNR and CDR2 FQNEAQ (reference sequence). The germline V and J ends were trimmed by 8 bases and 4 bases, with 12 bases remaining between them. DNA of the CDR3: TGTGCCAGCGGACCACAGGGTTACAATGAGCAGTTCTTC. It is translated as CASGPQGYNEQFF.

Remarks on this clonotype: A junction end diverges from the germline sequence, so it may reflect a read error. The gene calls are TRBV11-2 and TRBJ1-5; D perhaps matches TRBD1 (6 bases). The germline V gene encodes CDR1 SGHAT and CDR2 FQNNGV. The CDR3 consists of 17 residues. The CDR3 region has the DNA TGCGCCAGCAGCTTAGGAAGTAAGGGGGAAGTCAATCAGCCCCAGCATTTT. Protein: CASSLGSKGEVNQPQHF.

This clonotype was observed once. A single base separates this from a much larger clone, so it may be a read error. The chain has TRBV29-1 and TRBJ2-1; D perhaps matches TRBD1 (6 bases). Looked up from germline, CDR1 is SQVTM and CDR2 is ANQGSEA. Trimming pared 2 bases from V and 8 bases from J, leaving 13 bases between. The CDR3 has 13 amino acids. DNA for the CDR3: TGCAGCGTTGAACGGGGCAGGGGCTATGAGCAGTTCTTC. Protein sequence: CSVERGRGYEQFF.

Turning to this clonotype: A much larger clone differs from this one at a single base, so this may be a read error. V is TRBV29-1 and J is TRBJ2-3; D possibly corresponds to TRBD2 (5 bases). From germline, CDR1 is SQVTM and CDR2 ANQGSEA. This CDR3 comprises 15 residues. Trimming cost V 4 bases and J 2 bases, with 16 bases left between them. The CDR3 sequence is CSVAMWESYTDTQYF. CDR3 sequence (DNA): TGCAGCGTTGCTATGTGGGAGAGTTACACAGATACGCAGTATTTT.

This clonotype was found a few times. V usage is TRBV6-2 or TRBV6-3 and J usage is TRBJ2-2, with 9 bases aligning to TRBD1. Germline CDR1 is MNHEY and CDR2 is SVGEGT. This CDR3 contains 16 residues. The trim removed 6 bases at V and 5 bases at J, leaving 10 bases unmatched. The CDR3 DNA reads as TGTGCCAGCAGGGATCCGGGACAGGGTCGTACCGGGGAGCTGTTTTTT. It codes for CASRDPGQGRTGELFF.

Worth noting for this clonotype: Possible read error: a much larger clone is one base away. The rearrangement uses TRBV6-1 and TRBJ2-5; TRBD1 might be the D (5 bases). The V gene's germline CDR1 is MNHNS and CDR2 SASEGT. This CDR3 spans 14 amino acids. The CDR3 DNA reads as TGTGCCAGCAGTGAAGACCCAGGGCAAGAGAACCAGTACTTC. It yields the protein CASSEDPGQENQYF.